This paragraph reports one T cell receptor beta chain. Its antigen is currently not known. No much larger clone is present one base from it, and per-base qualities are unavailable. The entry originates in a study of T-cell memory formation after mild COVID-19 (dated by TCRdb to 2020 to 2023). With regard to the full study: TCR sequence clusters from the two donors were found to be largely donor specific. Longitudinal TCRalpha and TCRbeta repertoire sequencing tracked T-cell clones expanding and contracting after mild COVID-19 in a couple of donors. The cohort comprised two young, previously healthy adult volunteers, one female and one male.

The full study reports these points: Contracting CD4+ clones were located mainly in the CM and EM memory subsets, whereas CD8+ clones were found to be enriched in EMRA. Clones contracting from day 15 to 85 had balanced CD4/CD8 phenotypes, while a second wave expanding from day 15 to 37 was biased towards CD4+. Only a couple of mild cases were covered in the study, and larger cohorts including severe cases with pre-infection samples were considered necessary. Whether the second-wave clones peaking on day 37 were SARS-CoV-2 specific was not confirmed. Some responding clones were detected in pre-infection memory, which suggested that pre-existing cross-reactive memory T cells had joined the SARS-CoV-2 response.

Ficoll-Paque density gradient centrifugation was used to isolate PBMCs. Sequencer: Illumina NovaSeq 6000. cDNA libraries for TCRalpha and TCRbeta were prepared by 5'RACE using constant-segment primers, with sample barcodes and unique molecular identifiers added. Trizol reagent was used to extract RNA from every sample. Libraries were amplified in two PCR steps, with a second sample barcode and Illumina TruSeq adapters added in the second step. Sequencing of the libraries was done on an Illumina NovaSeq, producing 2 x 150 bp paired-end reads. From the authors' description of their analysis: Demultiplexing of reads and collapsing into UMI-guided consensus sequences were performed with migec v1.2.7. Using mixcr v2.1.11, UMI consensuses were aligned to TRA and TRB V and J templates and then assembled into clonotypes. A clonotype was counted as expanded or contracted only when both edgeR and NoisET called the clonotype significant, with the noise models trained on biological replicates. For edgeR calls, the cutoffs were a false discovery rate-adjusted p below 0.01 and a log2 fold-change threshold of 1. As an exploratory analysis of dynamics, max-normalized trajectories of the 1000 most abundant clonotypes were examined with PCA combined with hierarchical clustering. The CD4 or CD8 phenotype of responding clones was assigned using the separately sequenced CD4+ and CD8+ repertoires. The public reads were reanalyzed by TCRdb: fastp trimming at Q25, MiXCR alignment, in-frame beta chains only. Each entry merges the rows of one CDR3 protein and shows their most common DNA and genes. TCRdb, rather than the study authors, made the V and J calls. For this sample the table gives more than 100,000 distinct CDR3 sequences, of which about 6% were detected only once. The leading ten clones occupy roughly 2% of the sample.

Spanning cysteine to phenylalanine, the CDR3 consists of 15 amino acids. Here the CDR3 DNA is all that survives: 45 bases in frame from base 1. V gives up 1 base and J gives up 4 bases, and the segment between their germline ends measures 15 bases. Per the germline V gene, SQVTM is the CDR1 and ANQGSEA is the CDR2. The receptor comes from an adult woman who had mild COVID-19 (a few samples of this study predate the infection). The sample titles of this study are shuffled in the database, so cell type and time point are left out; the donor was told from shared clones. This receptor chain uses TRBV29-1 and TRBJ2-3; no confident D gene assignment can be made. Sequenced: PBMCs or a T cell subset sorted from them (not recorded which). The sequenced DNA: TGCAGCGTTGAAGTTTCAACTCCTAGGGCAGATACGCAGTATTTT. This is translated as CSVEVSTPRADTQYF.